Shown below are 30 T cell receptor beta chains from a single sample sequenced in a study of blood T cell repertoires in COVID-19. Only in-frame clones appear in the TCRdb table, and some are missing; sequencing was by immunoSEQ multiplex PCR. The sample lists some 120,000 clones, about four fifths occurring once. Sequenced material: PBMCs or T cells enriched from blood (not recorded which). These receptors all stem from a man aged 25 to 45 who had recovered from COVID-19.

The chain couples TRBV27 to TRBJ2-6; 9 positions match TRBD2. This CDR3 is 17 amino acids long. V trimming: 4 bases; J trimming: 4 bases; junction bases outside the gene matches: 8. Germline loops: CDR1 MNHEY, CDR2 SMNVEV (reference sequence). This chain's CDR3 is CASSSKLAGSGANVLTF. The CDR3 DNA follows: TGTGCCAGCAGTTCTAAACTAGCGGGTTCCGGGGCCAACGTCCTGACTTTC.

The chain carries TRBV5-1 and TRBJ2-3; TRBD2 matches 8 bases. The ends lost 3 bases at V and 6 bases at J; junction bases unmatched: 9. CDR1 and CDR2 (germline): SGHRS, YFSETQ. This CDR3 is built from 15 residues. The CDR3 bases are TGCGCCAGCAGCTCCACTAGCGGAGGGGGGGATACGCAGTATTTT. It translates to CASSSTSGGGDTQYF. The full variable domain, in which reference TRBV5-1 and TRBJ2-3 provide the parts outside the CDR3, is KAGVTQTPRYLIKTRGQQVTLSCSPISGHRSVSWYQQTPGQGLQFLFEYFSETQRNKGNFPGRFSGRQFSNSRSEMNVSTLELGDSALYLCASSSTSGGGDTQYFGPGTRLTVL.

This clone came up many times. V usage is TRBV7-3 and J usage is TRBJ1-2; TRBD1 is a possible D gene (5 bases). Germline values: CDR1 SGHTA, CDR2 FQGTGA. The CDR3 is 13 amino acids. Trimming removed 5 bases from V and 4 bases from J, with 11 bases in between. CDR3 sequence: CASSLDNFYGYTF. In DNA, the CDR3 is TGTGCCAGCAGCCTGGACAACTTCTATGGCTACACCTTC. Based on the CDR3 plus reference TRBV7-3 and TRBJ1-2, the full variable domain is GAGVSQTPSNKVTEKGKYVELRCDPISGHTALYWYRQSLGQGPEFLIYFQGTGAADDSGLPNDRFFAVRPEGSVSTLKIQRTERGDSAVYLCASSLDNFYGYTFGSGTRLTVV.

The chain combines TRBV3-1 (or the pseudogene TRBV3-2) with TRBJ2-5, with D uncertain. Germline V lookup: CDR1 LGHDT, CDR2 YNNKEL (reference sequence). Trimming removed 2 bases from V and 5 bases from J, with 12 bases in between. The CDR3 is 14 amino acids. The CDR3 here is CASSQRGSRETQYF. CDR3 sequence (DNA): TGTGCCAGCAGCCAACGTGGGTCGAGGGAGACCCAGTACTTC.

The gene calls are TRBV12-3 or TRBV12-4 and TRBJ2-7; 10 bases line up with TRBD1. V trimming: 6 bases; J trimming: 6 bases; junction bases outside the gene matches: 5. This CDR3 is built from 13 residues. The chain's CDR3 is CASSPGQGLEQYF. CDR3 in DNA: TGTGCCAGCAGCCCGGGACAGGGGCTCGAGCAGTACTTC.

This rearrangement joins TRBV5-1 to TRBJ2-5, with a tentative D call TRBD1 (5 bases). CDR1 is SGHRS, CDR2 YFSETQ, per germline. The V end was cut by 6 bases, the J end by 3 bases, with 9 bases between. The CDR3 has 12 residues. CDR3 in DNA: TGCGCCAGCACTCAGGGCGAAGAGACCCAGTACTTC. It translates to CASTQGEETQYF.

The sample holds one count of this clone. The chain has TRBV5-4 and TRBJ2-5, with no clear D. CDR1 and CDR2 from the germline V gene are SGHNT and YYREEE (reference sequence). The CDR3 extends over 13 amino acids. Trimming shortened V by 2 bases and J by 2 bases, and 7 bases separated the two germline ends. This CDR3 reads CASSFPGQETQYF. CDR3 bases: TGTGCCAGCAGCTTCCCCGGGCAAGAGACCCAGTACTTC.

The chain joins TRBV7-9 to TRBJ1-2; perhaps TRBD1 as D (6 bases). Germline V lookup: CDR1 SEHNR, CDR2 FQNEAQ (reference sequence). V lost 5 bases and J lost 10, with 20 bases in between. This CDR3 is built from 14 residues. The CDR3 region is CASSISGTPGFYTF. For the CDR3, the DNA is TGTGCCAGCAGCATATCCGGGACACCTGGGTTCTACACCTTC.

CDR3 sequence reads: CASSLLAWETQYF. The CDR3 region has the DNA TGTGCCAGCAGTTTACTAGCCTGGGAGACCCAGTACTTC. This rearrangement joins TRBV7-3 to TRBJ2-5, with TRBD2 as a possible D gene (6 bases). The CDR3 has 13 residues. In germline, CDR1 is SGHTA, CDR2 FQGTGA. Trimming stripped 6 bases from V and 5 bases from J, with 13 bases between.

The rearrangement links TRBV15 to TRBJ2-5, with TRBD2 as a possible D gene (6 bases). The CDR3 is 13 residues long. Germline CDR1 is LNHNV and CDR2 is YYDKDF (reference sequence). The V end was cut by 0 bases, the J end by 5 bases, with 7 bases between. This CDR3 reads CATSRDREETQYF. The CDR3 DNA reads TGTGCCACCAGCAGAGATCGGGAGGAGACCCAGTACTTC.

The V gene is TRBV5-3, the J gene TRBJ1-2; D may be TRBD1 (6 bases). TRBV5-3 is an open reading frame whose function is uncertain. This CDR3 has 18 residues. V was trimmed by 2 bases and J by 2 bases, leaving 22 bases between them. CDR3 DNA: TGTGCCAGAAGCTTAGCCCGGGACACCAGTCCCTCCAACTATGGCTACACCTTC. Translation gives CARSLARDTSPSNYGYTF.

This clone came up a few times. The chain couples TRBV2 to TRBJ2-2; 7 nucleotides agree with TRBD1. Trimming removed 8 bases from V and 2 bases from J; junction bases left unmatched: 8. CDR3 length: 15 residues. From germline, CDR1 is SNHLY and CDR2 FYNNEI. The CDR3 DNA is TGTGCCAGCGGGAAGGGACAGAGAAACACCGGGGAGCTGTTTTTT. The encoded protein is CASGKGQRNTGELFF.

The gene calls are TRBV7-8 and TRBJ1-2, with 10 bases lining up with TRBD1. Germline assignment: CDR1 SGHVS and CDR2 FQNEAQ. The V and J ends lost 5 bases and 0 bases, in that order; junction bases with no gene match: 9. The length of the CDR3 is 17 residues. CDR3: CASSRGTGETPNYGYTF. CDR3 DNA sequence: TGTGCCAGCAGCCGAGGGACAGGGGAAACCCCTAACTATGGCTACACCTTC.

The chain combines TRBV5-6 with TRBJ1-2; TRBD1 agrees at 10 bases. Germline V gene sequence: CDR1 SGHDT, CDR2 YYEEEE. The CDR3 contains 16 residues. The V segment lost 4 bases and the J segment 0 bases; nucleotides outside the gene matches: 6. DNA for the CDR3: TGTGCCAGCAGCGAGGGGACAGGGGAAGCTAACTATGGCTACACCTTC. This translates into CASSEGTGEANYGYTF.

The chain couples TRBV19 to TRBJ2-7, with 7 bases identical to TRBD1. This CDR3 has 14 residues. CDR1 LNHDA and CDR2 SQIVND come from the germline V gene (reference sequence). Germline trimming cut 5 bases from V and 0 bases from J; bases unmatched to any gene: 4. The CDR3 here is CASSWGTDSYEQYF. The CDR3 nucleotides read TGTGCCAGTAGTTGGGGGACAGACTCCTACGAGCAGTACTTC.

CDR3 coding DNA: TGTGCCAGAAGCTTTTCCCGGGACAGAATATATGGCTACACCTTC. Its translation: CARSFSRDRIYGYTF. The V and J genes are TRBV5-3 and TRBJ1-2, with TRBD1 identical over 7 bases. TRBV5-3 is assigned to the ORF class and has an uncertain function. This CDR3 region has 15 residues. The ends lost 2 bases at V and 5 bases at J; junction bases unmatched: 9.

Regarding this clone: The junction differs from germline at one of its ends, possibly a read error. The J gene is TRBJ2-7, the V gene TRBV24-1, with D unresolved. The CDR3 consists of 12 residues. CDR1 is KGHDR, CDR2 SFDVKD, per germline. Written as DNA, the CDR3 is TGTGCCACCAGTGATTTGGAAAGCGCCGTATTTTTC. Its translation: CATSDLESAVFF.

This rearrangement joins TRBV2 to TRBJ2-1; 14 positions match TRBD2. CDR3 length: 15 residues. Losses at the gene ends were 6 bases for V and 8 bases for J; bases not matched to a gene: 6. Germline V lookup: CDR1 SNHLY, CDR2 FYNNEI. Here the CDR3 DNA reads TGTGCCAGCAGGGGGACTAGCGGGAGACTCGATGAGCAGTTCTTC. Encoded protein: CASRGTSGRLDEQFF.

This clone has at least ten counts. The chain has TRBV5-1 and TRBJ2-7; D is possibly TRBD2 (5 bases). Germline V lookup: CDR1 SGHRS, CDR2 YFSETQ. The CDR3 spans 15 residues. Trimming stripped 4 bases from V and 2 bases from J, with 16 bases between. The CDR3 DNA follows: TGCGCCAGCAGCCCCAACGGACGGGAAACCTACGAGCAGTACTTC. Translating gives CASSPNGRETYEQYF.

The CDR3 spells CASSGRTGYYNEQFF. CDR3 DNA sequence: TGTGCCAGCAGTGGTAGGACAGGGTACTACAATGAGCAGTTCTTC. The chain links TRBV2 to TRBJ2-1, with TRBD1 matching over 8 bases. This CDR3 comprises 15 residues. J was trimmed by 3 bases and V by 4 bases; bases with no gene match: 5. Germline V gene lookup returns CDR1 SNHLY and CDR2 FYNNEI.

J is TRBJ2-5 and V is TRBV9, with a weak D call TRBD2 (6 bases). Germline V lookup: CDR1 SGDLS, CDR2 YYNGEE. The V and J ends lost 4 bases and 5 bases respectively, with 18 bases between them. The length of the CDR3 is 15 residues. The CDR3, as DNA: TGTGCCAGCAGCACCATGGGGGGAGGTTTGGAGACCCAGTACTTC. Its translation: CASSTMGGGLETQYF.

The V and J genes are TRBV5-1 and TRBJ2-5, with D possibly TRBD2 on 6 matching bases. Germline CDR1 and CDR2: SGHRS and YFSETQ. V lost 0 bases and J lost 2, with 11 bases in between. CDR3 size: 15 residues. Written as DNA, the CDR3 is TGCGCCAGCAGCTTGGTGACGGGGAGGCAAGAGACCCAGTACTTC. Its protein product is CASSLVTGRQETQYF.

V usage is TRBV9 and J usage is TRBJ2-1, with unresolved D. Trimming took off 3 bases at V and 4 bases at J, with 14 bases between the two ends. This CDR3 region has 15 residues. Germline V gives CDR1 SGDLS, CDR2 YYNGEE. The CDR3 here is CASSATSLRYNEQFF. The CDR3 DNA follows: TGTGCCAGCAGCGCGACAAGCCTTAGATACAATGAGCAGTTCTTC.

The rearrangement links TRBV3-1 (or the pseudogene TRBV3-2) to TRBJ2-3; 15 nucleotides match TRBD2. This CDR3 comprises 17 residues. Germline loops: CDR1 LGHDT, CDR2 YNNKEL (reference sequence). The V segment lost 7 bases and the J segment 6 bases; nucleotides outside the gene matches: 11. CDR3 sequence: CASTGLAGGPDVDTQYF. In DNA form, the CDR3 reads TGTGCCAGCACAGGACTAGCGGGAGGGCCTGATGTCGATACGCAGTATTTT.

The gene calls are TRBV18 and TRBJ1-2; 7 nucleotides match TRBD1. CDR1 KGHSH and CDR2 LQKENI come from the germline V gene. J gave up 3 bases and V 1 base, and 8 bases lay outside the gene matches. This CDR3 has 16 amino acids. The CDR3: CASSPQGGRGDYGYTF. As DNA, the CDR3 is TGTGCCAGCTCACCACAAGGGGGCAGGGGAGACTATGGCTACACCTTC.

The chain combines TRBV7-9 with TRBJ1-4; 8 nucleotides agree with TRBD1. Unmatched junction bases numbered 0, after V lost 2 bases and J lost 4 bases. Germline CDR1 reads SEHNR; CDR2 reads FQNEAQ (reference sequence). CDR3 length: 14 amino acids. In DNA form, the CDR3 reads TGTGCCAGCAGCTTAACAGGGGGTAATGAAAAACTGTTTTTT. This sequence encodes CASSLTGGNEKLFF.

The chain employs TRBV2 and TRBJ2-3; D is unclear. Trimming removed 4 bases from V and 1 base from J, with 12 bases in between. Germline V CDR1 and CDR2: SNHLY, FYNNEI. There are 15 residues in the CDR3. CDR3 bases: TGTGCCAGCAGTGTACTGTCTATCCGCACAGATACGCAGTATTTT. This encodes CASSVLSIRTDTQYF.

The CDR3 reads CASSMGLAGETYNEQFF. The CDR3 region has the DNA TGTGCCAGTAGTATGGGACTAGCGGGGGAGACCTACAATGAGCAGTTCTTC. This chain joins TRBV19 and TRBJ2-1; the match to TRBD2 covers 14 bases. Trimming at V came to 3 bases and at J to 2 bases, leaving 3 bases not matched to a gene. This CDR3 has 17 residues. The germline V gene has CDR1 LNHDA and CDR2 SQIVND (reference sequence).

This sequence joins TRBV7-2 and TRBJ2-1, with TRBD2 matching over 10 bases. The CDR3 loop spans 17 amino acids. The ends lost 5 bases at V and 7 bases at J; junction bases unmatched: 14. Germline CDR1 and CDR2: SGHTA and FQGNSA. This CDR3 reads CASSPYRVAGGGNEQFF. CDR3 coding DNA: TGTGCCAGCAGCCCCTATAGGGTAGCGGGGGGTGGGAATGAGCAGTTCTTC.

The rearrangement links TRBV9 to TRBJ1-3, with D perhaps matching TRBD1 (5 bases). CDR1 and CDR2 from the germline V gene are SGDLS and YYNGEE. The CDR3 totals 14 residues. V lost 3 bases and J lost 8, with 15 bases in between. CDR3 sequence: CASSGVLGGDTIYF. As DNA, the CDR3 is TGTGCCAGCAGCGGAGTCTTGGGGGGGGACACCATATATTTT.